A single sample is the source of the 25 T cell receptor beta chains below, sequenced in a study of T cell repertoires in cytomegalovirus infection. MiXCR was run by TCRdb on the reads, yielding one entry per CDR3 protein. Of about 900,000 distinct CDR3 sequences in the sample, roughly 30% were seen once. The antigens of these receptors remain unknown. Sequencing was performed on cultured CD8+ T cells from PBMCs, taken from culture after CMV antigen stimulation. The receptor source for this set is a human donor in good health (CMV status not recorded). Some clones in this sample may be carry-over from other donors' samples.

This sequence joins TRBV12-5 and TRBJ2-1, with 7 bases aligning to TRBD1. The CDR3 runs 11 residues. Germline V gene sequence: CDR1 LGHNT, CDR2 FRNRAP. V was clipped by 6 bases and J by 14 bases; unmatched bases: 7. As DNA, the CDR3 is TGTGCTAGTGGAGAAGGGACAGTAAAGTTCTTC. Translated: CASGEGTVKFF.

This clonotype was observed a few times. The chain employs TRBV5-6 and TRBJ2-1; D ambiguous. The CDR3 loop spans 14 amino acids. Germline CDR1 and CDR2: SGHDT and YYEEEE. V dropped 2 bases and J dropped 0 bases, with 6 bases sitting between them. The CDR3 nucleotides read TGTGCCAGCAGCTTACAACCCTCCTACAATGAGCAGTTCTTC. This codes for CASSLQPSYNEQFF.

This chain uses TRBV10-1 with TRBJ2-4; 10 bases are a match to TRBD1. V lost 5 bases to trimming and J lost 5 bases; unmatched junction nucleotides: 3. The CDR3 is 14 residues long. Germline CDR1 WNHNN, CDR2 SYGVQD (reference sequence). The CDR3 sequence is CASSPGQGQNIQYF. CDR3 coding DNA: TGCGCCAGCAGTCCGGGACAGGGGCAAAACATTCAGTACTTC.

V gene TRBV27 combines with J gene TRBJ2-3, with D possibly TRBD2 on 6 matching bases. Looked up from germline, CDR1 is MNHEY and CDR2 is SMNVEV (reference sequence). Trimming cost V 8 bases and J 1 base, with 16 bases left between them. This CDR3 region has 15 residues. CDR3 region: CASGGAGWGTDTQYF. The CDR3 region has the DNA TGTGCCAGCGGCGGGGCAGGGTGGGGCACAGATACGCAGTATTTT.

The CDR3 region is CASSWGGTADVTPLAKNIQYF. The CDR3, as DNA: TGTGCCAGCAGCTGGGGGGGGACTGCGGATGTAACCCCACTAGCCAAAAACATTCAGTACTTC. V gene TRBV5-8 combines with J gene TRBJ2-4; 7 bases are shared with TRBD2. In germline, CDR1 is SGHTS, CDR2 YDEGEE. The ends lost 3 bases at V and 0 bases at J; junction bases unmatched: 21. The CDR3 consists of 21 residues.

The chain couples TRBV6-1 to TRBJ2-7; 8 positions match TRBD2. From germline, CDR1 is MNHNS and CDR2 SASEGT. V lost 8 bases, J lost 2 bases, and 11 bases stayed unmatched. The CDR3 has 15 amino acids. In DNA form, the CDR3 reads TGTGCCAGCGACCAGCGGGGGATGTCAGCCTACGAGCAGTACTTC. Translated, it gives CASDQRGMSAYEQYF.

As regards this clonotype: At one boundary the junction diverges from the germline segment, which might be a read error. This chain links TRBV4-1 with TRBJ2-3; D gene uncertain. Looked up from germline, CDR1 is MGHRA and CDR2 is YSYEKL. The CDR3 contains 14 residues. Written as DNA, the CDR3 is TGCGTCAGCAGCCAGTGGACGAGCACAGATACGCAGTATTTT. Translated: CVSSQWTSTDTQYF.

There are many counts of this clonotype. V gene TRBV7-2 combines with J gene TRBJ2-3; TRBD2 matches at 8 bases. V dropped 1 base and J dropped 2; count of bases not matched to a gene: 5. There are 16 residues in the CDR3. Germline V gene data show CDR1 as SGHTA and CDR2 as FQGNSA. The DNA for the CDR3 is TGTGCCAGCAGCTTAGATACGGGGGGGACCACAGATACGCAGTATTTT. Protein sequence: CASSLDTGGTTDTQYF.

Note on this clonotype: A much larger clone is a single base away; this may be a read error. This chain connects TRBV7-6 to TRBJ2-1, with 10 bases fitting TRBD2. This CDR3 is 16 amino acids long. Germline assignment: CDR1 SGHVS and CDR2 FNYEAQ. CDR3 protein: CTSSTRLAGQYNEQFF. The CDR3 DNA reads as TGTACCAGCAGCACCCGACTAGCGGGCCAATACAATGAGCAGTTCTTC.

This clonotype was observed a few times. V is TRBV15 and J is TRBJ2-1, with D possibly matching TRBD1 (6 bases). Per the germline V gene, CDR1 is LNHNV and CDR2 is YYDKDF (reference sequence). This CDR3 has 15 amino acids. The V gene lost 0 bases and the J gene lost 1 base, with 7 bases spanning the gap. Here the CDR3 reads CATSREGGSYNEQFF. The CDR3 DNA follows: TGTGCCACCAGCAGAGAAGGGGGTTCCTACAATGAGCAGTTCTTC.

This clonotype was seen only once. V gene TRBV7-9 combines with J gene TRBJ2-5, with 7 bases that match TRBD2. Trimming took 4 bases from V and 1 from J; bases not matched to a gene: 12. The CDR3 contains 17 residues. CDR1 is SEHNR, CDR2 FQNEAQ, per germline (reference sequence). The CDR3 protein is CASSSSLGGDPQETQYF. As DNA, the CDR3 is TGTGCCAGCAGCTCGTCCCTGGGAGGGGACCCCCAAGAGACCCAGTACTTC.

Comments on this clonotype: An end of the junction differs from the germline gene, which may be a read error. The rearrangement links TRBV5-8 to TRBJ2-3, with TRBD1 matching 9 bases. There are 17 residues in the CDR3. Germline V gene lookup returns CDR1 SGHTS and CDR2 YDEGEE. DNA for the CDR3: TGTGTCAGCAGCTTCTCACAGGGGGCCCCCAGCACAGATACGCAGTATTTT. This codes for CVSSFSQGAPSTDTQYF.

This clonotype was seen a single time. The V gene is TRBV20-1, the J gene TRBJ2-2, with TRBD1 matching 8 bases. Germline CDR1 and CDR2: DFQATT and SNEGSKA (reference sequence). V was pared by 1 base and J by 1 base, with 20 bases of the junction left unmatched. The CDR3 contains 21 residues. CDR3 sequence reads: CSARGYGAAGQGAVNTGELFF. The CDR3, as DNA: TGCAGTGCTAGAGGATACGGGGCTGCTGGGCAGGGGGCGGTGAACACCGGGGAGCTGTTTTTT.

This clonotype was seen a few times. V gene TRBV29-1 combines with J gene TRBJ2-7; D is perhaps TRBD2 (5 bases). Germline V lookup: CDR1 SQVTM, CDR2 ANQGSEA. Trimming pared 4 bases from V and 3 bases from J, leaving 7 bases between. The CDR3 length is 11 residues. The CDR3 is CSVGRDYEQYF. The CDR3 DNA sequence: TGCAGCGTTGGACGGGACTACGAGCAGTACTTC.

The V gene is TRBV2, the J gene TRBJ2-2; a weak D match, TRBD1 (5 bases). The V end lost 3 bases, the J end lost 2 bases, and 7 bases lay between the germline ends. Germline CDR1 is SNHLY and CDR2 is FYNNEI. The CDR3 is 14 amino acids. CDR3 DNA: TGTGCCAGCAGTGAGACAGACAACACCGGGGAGCTGTTTTTT. It specifies CASSETDNTGELFF.

V usage is TRBV6-5 and J usage is TRBJ2-3, with TRBD2 identical over 7 bases. The CDR3 spans 18 residues. The J segment lost 2 bases and the V segment lost 0 bases, leaving 11 bases of the junction unmatched. Germline-derived CDR1 and CDR2 are MNHEY and SVGAGI. The CDR3 reads CASSYSVGGGGVTDTQYF. The CDR3 bases are TGTGCCAGCAGTTACTCGGTGGGTGGCGGGGGAGTCACAGATACGCAGTATTTT.

A word on this clonotype: It may be a read error: a sequence one base away is much more abundant. The CDR3 coding sequence is TGTGCCAGCAGCCCGGGCAGGGGGCGCTCAGAGACCCAGTACTTC. It encodes CASSPGRGRSETQYF. The chain links TRBV7-2 to TRBJ2-5, with 8 bases matching TRBD1. The CDR3 extends over 15 amino acids. Germline CDR1 is SGHTA and CDR2 is FQGNSA. Trimming removed 5 bases from V and 4 bases from J; junction bases left unmatched: 9.

This clonotype was detected a few times. The chain couples TRBV9 to TRBJ2-7, with TRBD1 matching 10 bases. V lost 2 bases, J lost 5 bases, and 7 bases stayed unmatched. The CDR3 has 15 residues. Per the germline V gene, CDR1 is SGDLS and CDR2 is YYNGEE. The CDR3 region is CASSVRDRGYDEQYV. CDR3 sequence (DNA): TGTGCCAGCAGCGTTCGGGACAGGGGATACGACGAGCAGTACGTC.

The chain carries TRBV20-1 and TRBJ2-7, with D tentatively TRBD1 (5 bases). The CDR3 consists of 16 residues. Germline CDR1 is DFQATT and CDR2 is SNEGSKA (reference sequence). Trimming stripped 0 bases from V and 5 bases from J, with 20 bases between. The CDR3 bases are TGCAGTGCTAGAGACTTAACGACAGTTCTCTCGGACGAGCAGTACTTC. Its translation: CSARDLTTVLSDEQYF.

V and J are TRBV9 and TRBJ2-3, with 14 bases aligning to TRBD2. This CDR3 spans 16 amino acids. From germline, CDR1 is SGDLS and CDR2 YYNGEE. The trim removed 3 bases at V and 2 bases at J, leaving 2 bases unmatched. The CDR3 here is CASSGLAGGYTDTQYF. The CDR3 DNA reads as TGTGCCAGCAGCGGACTAGCGGGGGGGTACACAGATACGCAGTATTTT.

This clonotype has ten or more counts. This chain uses TRBV7-8 with TRBJ1-1; unclear D gene. V gave up 0 bases and J gave up 0 bases, with 11 bases separating them. Germline-derived CDR1 and CDR2 are SGHVS and FQNEAQ. The CDR3 is made up of 16 amino acids. CDR3 in amino acids: CASSLATGSMNTEAFF. The CDR3 DNA is TGTGCCAGCAGCTTAGCAACGGGATCAATGAACACTGAAGCTTTCTTT.

This chain uses TRBV11-2 with TRBJ1-1; D may be TRBD1 (5 bases). This CDR3 is 16 amino acids long. V was shortened by 0 bases and J by 6 bases, with 17 bases between the two germline ends. Germline V gene sequence: CDR1 SGHAT, CDR2 FQNNGV. The DNA of the CDR3 is TGTGCCAGCAGCTTAGATGGATGGGGACGTGAGGCTGAAGCTTTCTTT. Its translation: CASSLDGWGREAEAFF.

This clonotype was detected a few times. The V gene is TRBV6-1, the J gene TRBJ2-7; D is possibly TRBD1 (6 bases). The CDR3 loop spans 14 amino acids. V shed 1 base and J shed 6 bases, with 13 bases lying between them. CDR1 is MNHNS and CDR2 is SASEGT in the germline V gene. DNA of the CDR3: TGTGCCAGCAGTGAAGTAGACAGGTCGGCCGAGCAGTACGTC. It specifies CASSEVDRSAEQYV.

This rearrangement joins TRBV7-3 to TRBJ1-1; a possible D gene is TRBD1 (5 bases). The V end lost 1 base, the J end lost 7 bases, and 10 bases lay between the germline ends. Looked up from germline, CDR1 is SGHTA and CDR2 is FQGTGA. This CDR3 is built from 13 residues. The CDR3 reads CASSLRTTHEAFF. The CDR3 DNA follows: TGTGCCAGCAGCTTAAGGACAACTCATGAAGCTTTCTTT. The full variable domain, in which reference TRBV7-3 and TRBJ1-1 provide the parts outside the CDR3, is GAGVSQTPSNKVTEKGKYVELRCDPISGHTALYWYRQSLGQGPEFLIYFQGTGAADDSGLPNDRFFAVRPEGSVSTLKIQRTERGDSAVYLCASSLRTTHEAFFGQGTRLTVV.

V and J are TRBV29-1 and TRBJ2-1; 7 nucleotides agree with TRBD1. The germline V gene encodes CDR1 SQVTM and CDR2 ANQGSEA. The CDR3 spans 12 residues. V gave up 7 bases and J gave up 7 bases; unmatched junction bases: 7. The CDR3 loop reads CSGLLRGNEQFF. The CDR3 DNA reads as TGCAGCGGCTTACTCAGGGGGAATGAGCAGTTCTTC.